These T cell receptor beta chains were read from a single sample in a study of CD8+ T cells in alopecia areata. The table came from immunoSEQ multiplex PCR; TCRdb's copy has only in-frame clones and leaves some out. Of around 270,000 clones in the sample, 55% to 75% are singletons; the top ten hold roughly 1.8%. The material was CD4+ T cells sorted from blood, obtained at week 24, from a patient treated with tofacitinib. These receptors were collected from a human donor with alopecia areata. Each CDR3 is given with its conserved first and last residue.

j_call v_call cdr3_length cdr3_aa
TRBJ2-5 TRBV2 14 CASSEQGGQETQYF
TRBJ1-5 TRBV6-1 14 CASSMAGWNQPQHF
TRBJ1-1 TRBV30 10 CALGDTEAFF
TRBJ2-7 TRBV28 14 CASSLQGQNYEQYF
TRBJ2-3 TRBV29-1 15 CSVAPTGTSTDTQYF
TRBJ1-2 TRBV30 15 CAWSEVGQARLGYTF
TRBJ2-2 TRBV29-1 13 CSGQGLDTGELFF
TRBJ1-6 TRBV30 14 CAWSVERYDSPLHF
TRBJ1-2 TRBV5-1 14 CASSPSTGGGGYTF
TRBJ1-2 TRBV7-9 16 CASSLGFSGTNYGYTF